This is a list of T cell receptor beta chains from one sample in a study of T cells in Graves' hyperthyroidism and ophthalmopathy. TCRdb re-called the multiplex PCR reads with MiXCR, one entry per CDR3 protein. This table holds roughly 500,000 distinct CDR3 sequences, 40% to 55% found once. The specimen was peripheral blood or thyroid tissue (not recorded which). The receptors stem from an adult woman with Graves' disease, either hyperthyroidism or ophthalmopathy (not recorded which). The CDR3 runs from the conserved cysteine through the conserved F or W. A D gene is named only where the DNA matches it firmly. Part of the rows lack a size; the others show once, few, many or a class for expanded clones.

TRBJ2-5	NA	many	TRBV29-1	TGCAGCGTTGAAGCTAGAGCCCCACAAGAGACCCAGTACTTC	CSVEARAPQETQYF
TRBJ2-7	TRBD1	many	TRBV5-6	TGTGCCAGCCACTACGGACAGGGGGTGATGGCGTACGAGCAGTACTTC	CASHYGQGVMAYEQYF
TRBJ2-1	TRBD1	NA	TRBV29-1	TGCAGCGACCGGGACAGGGGGTACGATGAGCAGTTCTTC	CSDRDRGYDEQFF
TRBJ2-5	TRBD1	NA	TRBV11-2	TGTGCCAGCGCTGGACAGGGGGCACGTGAGACCCAGTACTTC	CASAGQGARETQYF
TRBJ2-5	TRBD1	many	TRBV12-3/TRBV12-4	TGTGCCAGCAGATGGACAGGGGACGAGACCCAGTACTTC	CASRWTGDETQYF
TRBJ2-7	NA	NA	TRBV2	TGTGCCAGCAGTTACCTAGCCGGAGTATACGAGCAGTACTTC	CASSYLAGVYEQYF
TRBJ1-2	NA	NA	TRBV29-1	TGCAGCGACCTGACGGGAGCTAACTATGGCTACACCTTC	CSDLTGANYGYTF
TRBJ2-5	NA	many	TRBV6-1	TGTGCCAGCAGTGAAGTGGGATTAATGGAGACCCAGTACTTC	CASSEVGLMETQYF
TRBJ2-5	TRBD2	NA	TRBV4-2	TGTGCCAGCAGCCAAGGAGCGGGGGTCCAAGAGACCCAGTACTTC	CASSQGAGVQETQYF
TRBJ2-5	NA	NA	TRBV29-1	TGCAGCGTCCATATCGAAGAGACCCAGTACTTC	CSVHIEETQYF
TRBJ1-2	NA	few	TRBV19	TGTGCCAGTAGTCAGAATAACTATGGCTACACCTTC	CASSQNNYGYTF
TRBJ2-7	NA	NA	TRBV29-1	TGCAGCGTTGGAAGTGTCGAGCAGTACTTC	CSVGSVEQYF
TRBJ2-4	NA	many	TRBV2	TGTGCCAGCAGTAGACCCGGGACCCCGGGTGGGGACATTCAGTACTTC	CASSRPGTPGGDIQYF
TRBJ1-5	NA	NA	TRBV19	TGTGCCAGTAGCTACCTGACAGGCAATCAGCCCCATCATTTT	CASSYLTGNQPHHF
TRBJ2-7	NA	few	TRBV4-3	TGCGCCAGCAGCCAAGGAGCACAGGGTGGGTACGAGCAGTACTTC	CASSQGAQGGYEQYF
TRBJ1-3	NA	many	TRBV7-9	TGTGCCAGCAGCTTAGCGCAGGGAAACACCATATATTTT	CASSLAQGNTIYF
TRBJ2-5	NA	many	TRBV9	TGTGCCAGCAGCTATACCGACAGTTATCAGGGGGAGACCCAGTACTTC	CASSYTDSYQGETQYF
TRBJ2-7	TRBD2	many	TRBV12-3/TRBV12-4	TGTGCCAGCTCATTGGGGAGGGGCGGTGAGCAGTACTTC	CASSLGRGGEQYF
TRBJ2-6	TRBD2	many	TRBV5-1	TGCGCCAGCAGCATAGCGGGAGCTGGGGCCAACGTCCAGACTTTC	CASSIAGAGANVQTF
TRBJ1-6	TRBD1	many	TRBV15	TGTGCCACCAGCATTAGGGGACAGGGTCCCCTCCACTTT	CATSIRGQGPLHF
TRBJ2-2	NA	NA	TRBV11-2	TGTGCCAGCAGCTTAGGGGCCAGGGCAAACACCGGGGAGCTGTTTTTT	CASSLGARANTGELFF
TRBJ1-1	TRBD1	NA	TRBV20-1	TGCAGTGTGGCGACAGGGGGGACCACTGAAGCTTTCTTT	CSVATGGTTEAFF
TRBJ2-6	NA	many	TRBV20-1	TGCAGTGCCAGCGGAGTTTGGGAAGGGCGTGGTGGGGCCAACGTCCTGACTTTC	CSASGVWEGRGGANVLTF
TRBJ2-2	TRBD1	few	TRBV10-3	TGTGCCAGCAGTTCTACCGGGACAGCGAACACCGGGGAGCTGTTTTTT	CASSSTGTANTGELFF
TRBJ1-1	NA	NA	TRBV19	TGTGCCGGACAGAATCCTGAAGCTTTCTTT	CAGQNPEAFF
TRBJ1-1	NA	NA	TRBV10-3	TGTGCCACCGACTCGGACGGGGGTGAGACTGAAGCTTTCTTT	CATDSDGGETEAFF
TRBJ2-2	NA	many	TRBV11-2	TGTGCCAGCAGCTTAGAGTTAACCGGGGAGCTGTTTTTT	CASSLELTGELFF
TRBJ2-5	TRBD1	many	TRBV20-1	TGCAGTGCTAGAGATGGAAGGGGGCCGGAGACCCAGTACTTC	CSARDGRGPETQYF
TRBJ1-2	NA	NA	TRBV7-9	TGTGCCAGCAGCTTGGCCCTGCTCACTGAGGCGAAAGGCTACACCTTC	CASSLALLTEAKGYTF
TRBJ1-5	NA	NA	TRBV20-1	TGCAGTGCTTTTAGGACGACTCAGCATTTT	CSAFRTTQHF
TRBJ2-5	TRBD2	many	TRBV7-9	TGTGCCAGCAGCTCAACACCGGGACTAGCGAGTGAGACCCAGTACTTC	CASSSTPGLASETQYF
TRBJ1-2	TRBD1	NA	TRBV15	TGTGCCACCAGCACCGAGACAGGGGGCCGGTATGGCTACACCTTC	CATSTETGGRYGYTF
TRBJ2-2	TRBD2	many	TRBV7-3	TGTGCCAGCAGTCCATCCCGGACTAGCGGAAAAAGGGAGCTGTTTTTT	CASSPSRTSGKRELFF
TRBJ1-5	TRBD1	few	TRBV20-1	TGCAGTGCTTCGACAGGGGTTGGGAATCAGCCCCAGCATTTT	CSASTGVGNQPQHF
TRBJ2-2	TRBD1	many	TRBV12-3/TRBV12-4	TGTGCCAGCAGTCGGACAGGGGAACGCACCGGGGAGCTGTTTTTT	CASSRTGERTGELFF
TRBJ1-2	NA	many	TRBV9	TGTGCCAGCAGCGACGGGTCGCCGGGCGGCTACACCTTC	CASSDGSPGGYTF